These T cell receptor beta chains were read from a single sample in a study of T-cell memory formation after mild COVID-19. Using its own MiXCR run on the 5' RACE reads, TCRdb lists one record per CDR3 protein. The table includes roughly 280,000 distinct CDR3 sequences, approximately 8% detected once. The sample comprised PBMCs or a T cell subset sorted from them (not recorded which). These receptors were obtained from a man between 18 and 29 years old who had mild COVID-19 (a few samples of this study predate the infection). Cell type and time point are not known. Each CDR3 is given with its conserved first and last residue. The D gene is left open where the match is weak. Size tells how often a clone was seen (once, few, many) or the class of an expanded clone, and some rows leave it out.

>few|TRBJ2-1|TRBV15|NA
TGTGCCACCAGCAGGACTAGCTCCTACAATGAGCAGTTCTTC
CATSRTSSYNEQFF
>NA|TRBJ2-7|TRBV5-6|NA
TGTGCCAGCAGCTTGGCCCTCGAGCAGTACTTC
CASSLALEQYF
>few|TRBJ2-3|TRBV20-1|TRBD2
TGCAGTGCTCCGGTAGCGGGGTTTATAGATACGCAGTATTTT
CSAPVAGFIDTQYF
>NA|TRBJ1-1|TRBV20-1|TRBD1
TGCAGTGCTAGTAAGACAGGGGTGAACACTGAAGCTTTCTTT
CSASKTGVNTEAFF
>NA|TRBJ1-1|TRBV7-6|NA
TGTGCCAGCAGCTTAGTTTTCGGGCGACAGATGAACACTGAAGCTTTCTTT
CASSLVFGRQMNTEAFF
>NA|TRBJ1-2|TRBV7-2|NA
TGTGCCAGCAGCCATAGGGGCGGGGAAGGTTATGGCTACACCTTC
CASSHRGGEGYGYTF
>many|TRBJ2-1|TRBV5-4|NA
TGTGCCAGCAGCGGGGACAACCACAATGAGCAGTTCTTC
CASSGDNHNEQFF
>few|TRBJ1-5|TRBV4-1|NA
TGCGCCAGCAGCCAACAATACCCCGGGTATAGCAATCAGCCCCAGCATTTT
CASSQQYPGYSNQPQHF
>NA|TRBJ2-1|TRBV4-1|NA
TGCGCCAGCAGCCAAGATAGGCTCAATGAGCAGTTCTTC
CASSQDRLNEQFF
>few|TRBJ1-1|TRBV12-3/TRBV12-4|TRBD1
TGTGCCAGCACCACTGACAGGGGGCCGGGCACTGAAGCTTTCTTT
CASTTDRGPGTEAFF
>few|TRBJ2-7|TRBV20-1|TRBD2
TGCAGTGCTAGAGATCTCTCGACTAGCGGGGGTACCTACGAGCAGTACTTC
CSARDLSTSGGTYEQYF
>many|TRBJ1-2|TRBV7-9|NA
TGTGCCAGCAGCCCGACAGGTTCGAACTATGGCTACACCTTC
CASSPTGSNYGYTF
>many|TRBJ2-2|TRBV24-1|NA
TGTGCCACCAGTGAACCCCAGGGTTTTGGCACCGGGGAGCTGTTTTTT
CATSEPQGFGTGELFF
>few|TRBJ2-7|TRBV7-3|TRBD1
TGTGCCAGCAGCTTAACCGGGACAGGGATCCACGAGCAGTACTTC
CASSLTGTGIHEQYF
>few|TRBJ2-1|TRBV6-5|TRBD2
TGTGCCAGCAGCAGCGGGGGGAAGTACAATGAGCAGTTCTTC
CASSSGGKYNEQFF
>many|TRBJ2-5|TRBV7-8|TRBD2
TGTGCCAGCAGCTTACAAGCGGGGGGTCCCGGGGAGACCCAGTACTTC
CASSLQAGGPGETQYF
>NA|TRBJ1-5|TRBV10-3|NA
TGTGCCATCAGTGAATTAGGTCAGCCCCAGCATTTT
CAISELGQPQHF
>many|TRBJ1-1|TRBV7-9|NA
TGTGCCAGCAGCCCGCGGACCCTACGGGGCACTGAAGCTTTCTTT
CASSPRTLRGTEAFF
>NA|TRBJ2-1|TRBV4-2|NA
TGTGCCAGCAGCCAAGCAGGGAAATACAATGAGCAGTTCTTC
CASSQAGKYNEQFF
>NA|TRBJ2-4|TRBV29-1|NA
TGCAGCGTTGATCCCGACAGGACACTAGCCAAAAACATTCAGTACTTC
CSVDPDRTLAKNIQYF
>few|TRBJ1-6|TRBV6-5|NA
TGTGCCAGCAGTTACTCCCGCGGCAGGGCGAGTTCACCCCTCCACTTT
CASSYSRGRASSPLHF
>few|TRBJ2-5|TRBV12-5|NA
TGTGCTAGTGGTCGGTCCCTCTGGGGTAGAGAGACCCAGTACTTC
CASGRSLWGRETQYF
>few|TRBJ1-2|TRBV6-2/TRBV6-3|TRBD1
TGTGCCAGCACGCAACAGGGGACCCACTATGGCTACACCTTC
CASTQQGTHYGYTF
>NA|TRBJ1-1|TRBV29-1|NA
TGCAGCGTTGAACTACGGCGGCTAACTGGTGAAGCTTTCTTT
CSVELRRLTGEAFF
>NA|TRBJ2-1|TRBV14|TRBD1
TGTGCCAGCAGCCAAGAGCCGAACTGGGACAGAGCCTACAATGAGCAGTTCTTC
CASSQEPNWDRAYNEQFF
>many|TRBJ2-7|TRBV29-1|TRBD1
TGCAGCGTTGAATATCGGGACAGGGACGCCTACGAGCAGTACTTC
CSVEYRDRDAYEQYF
>few|TRBJ2-6|TRBV7-2|NA
TGTGCCAGCAGCGTCGGGACGACTGGGGCCAACGTCCTGACTTTC
CASSVGTTGANVLTF
>many|TRBJ2-2|TRBV18|TRBD1
TGTGCCAGCAAAAGTTGGGACAGCCAAAACACCGGGGAGCTGTTTTTT
CASKSWDSQNTGELFF
>few|TRBJ1-4|TRBV6-5|NA
TGTGCCAGCGGCGGGACCACGAGGGAAAAACTGTTTTTT
CASGGTTREKLFF
>few|TRBJ2-2|TRBV6-1|TRBD1
TGTGCCAGCAGGGAGACAGGGGGCTTAGCCGGCGGGGAGCTGTTTTTT
CASRETGGLAGGELFF
>few|TRBJ1-1|TRBV6-2/TRBV6-3|NA
TGTGCCAGCAGTTCCAAGGTGTTGAGGGGGAACACTGAAGCTTTCTTT
CASSSKVLRGNTEAFF
>NA|TRBJ2-2|TRBV4-1|TRBD2
TGCGCCAGCAGCCAACTAGCGGAGAACACCGGGGAGCTGTTTTTT
CASSQLAENTGELFF
>few|TRBJ2-7|TRBV5-1|TRBD2
TGCGCCAGCAGCGCCGGCGGGACTAGCCGCTACGAGCAGTACTTC
CASSAGGTSRYEQYF
>few|TRBJ1-5|TRBV6-5|NA
TGTGCCAGCAGCCTCCGCGGGCCCGGTCAGCCCCAGCATTTT
CASSLRGPGQPQHF
>NA|TRBJ2-7|TRBV20-1|TRBD1
TGCAGTGCTAGAGGGAGGGGGACAGGGTCCTACGAGCAGTACTTC
CSARGRGTGSYEQYF
>few|TRBJ1-1|TRBV20-1|NA
TGCAGTGCTAGAGATCCAGAGAAGAACACTGAAGCTTTCTTT
CSARDPEKNTEAFF
>many|TRBJ1-1|TRBV7-9|NA
TGTGCCAGCAGTCGTGTGGTGGCCGAAGCTTTCTTT
CASSRVVAEAFF
>NA|TRBJ1-3|TRBV18|NA
TGTGCCAGCTCACCAGTGGACAGTAGCTCTGGAAACACCATATATTTT
CASSPVDSSSGNTIYF
>few|TRBJ2-6|TRBV15|NA
TGTGCCACCAGCAGAGATTTCGGGTCTGGGGCCAACGTCCTGACTTTC
CATSRDFGSGANVLTF
>few|TRBJ2-2|TRBV24-1|NA
TGTGCCACCTCCTACCTAACCGGGGAGCTGTTTTTT
CATSYLTGELFF
>few|TRBJ1-1|TRBV7-9|NA
TGTGCCAGCAGCCCGTTCCGGGGTTCGGGCACTGAAGCTTTCTTT
CASSPFRGSGTEAFF
>few|TRBJ1-4|TRBV20-1|NA
TGCAGTGCTAGACTGGGTACGGTTGAAAAACTGTTTTTT
CSARLGTVEKLFF
>NA|TRBJ1-4|TRBV10-1|NA
TGCGCCAGCAGTGAATCGAGCTCGAATGAAAAACTGTTTTTT
CASSESSSNEKLFF
>NA|TRBJ2-7|TRBV6-2/TRBV6-3|TRBD2
TGTGCCAGCAGTACTGGGGGAGGGCCCTACGAGCAGTACTTC
CASSTGGGPYEQYF